This passage covers 12 T cell receptor beta chains from one sample sequenced in a study of CD8 T cells in ankylosing spondylitis. TCRdb processed the 5' RACE reads anew with MiXCR; each CDR3 protein has one entry. The table includes under 200,000 distinct CDR3 sequences, 9.8% detected once. Sequenced: blood, either unsorted or a sorted T cell fraction (not recorded which). The receptors here all came from a female donor with ankylosing spondylitis or in good health (not recorded which).

This clonotype has ten or more counts. The rearrangement uses TRBV29-1 and TRBJ2-1; D unresolved. CDR1 is SQVTM, CDR2 ANQGSEA, per germline. The CDR3 covers 11 residues. Trimming shortened V by 7 bases and J by 6 bases, and 10 bases separated the two germline ends. CDR3 in amino acids: CSAKRGNEQFF. The CDR3, as DNA: TGCAGCGCAAAAAGAGGCAATGAGCAGTTCTTC.

At least ten counts were recorded for this clonotype. The CDR3 DNA reads as TGCGCCAGCAGCCAAGGACATAATGGATGGACCCAGTACTTC. It is translated as CASSQGHNGWTQYF. The chain carries TRBV4-1 and TRBJ2-5, with D unresolved. The germline gives CDR1 MGHRA, CDR2 YSYEKL. With 1 base removed from V and 7 bases from J, the gap between germline ends came to 13 bases. CDR3 size: 14 residues.

J is TRBJ2-1 and V is TRBV19; a possible D gene is TRBD2 (6 bases). V lost 4 bases, J lost 10 bases, and 11 bases lay in between. The length of the CDR3 is 12 residues. Germline V gives CDR1 LNHDA, CDR2 SQIVND (reference sequence). The CDR3 loop reads CASSRTGEEQFF. DNA for the CDR3: TGTGCCAGTAGTAGAACGGGAGAGGAGCAGTTCTTC.

This clonotype was detected ten times or more. The chain has TRBV7-8 and TRBJ2-1, with a possible D match to TRBD2 (5 bases). This CDR3 has 16 residues. Germline values: CDR1 SGHVS, CDR2 FQNEAQ. Deletions cut 1 base from V and 5 bases from J, with 15 bases between. DNA of the CDR3: TGTGCCAGCAGCTTAGTGAGAGACTATCACAACAATGAGCAGTTCTTC. This translates into CASSLVRDYHNNEQFF.

This clonotype has at least ten counts. The rearrangement joins TRBV2 to TRBJ2-7; no definite D call. This CDR3 has 12 amino acids. Trimming took 4 bases from V and 9 from J, leaving 13 bases between them. Germline CDR1 reads SNHLY; CDR2 reads FYNNEI. The CDR3, as DNA: TGTGCCAGCAGTGGGGTCCCTCGCGGGCAGTACTTC. It is translated as CASSGVPRGQYF.

This clonotype turned up a few times. V and J are TRBV7-6 and TRBJ2-1; 7 positions match TRBD1. From germline, CDR1 is SGHVS and CDR2 FNYEAQ. The junction had 6 bases not matched to a gene; V was cut back by 7 bases and J by 6 bases. This CDR3 region has 13 residues. The CDR3 sequence is CASTPTGINEQFF. The CDR3 nucleotides are TGTGCCAGCACCCCGACAGGGATCAATGAGCAGTTCTTC. Complete variable domain (other parts from reference TRBV7-6 and TRBJ2-1): GAGVSQSPRYKVTKRGQDVALRCDPISGHVSLYWYRQALGQGPEFLTYFNYEAQQDKSGLPNDRFSAERPEGSISTLTIQRTEQRDSAMYRCASTPTGINEQFFGPGTRLTVL.

This clonotype was recorded a few times. The gene calls are TRBV4-3 and TRBJ2-4; 10 bases are shared with TRBD1. The CDR3 runs 16 residues. After removal of 0 bases from V and 8 bases from J, the junction contained 7 bases not matched to a gene. CDR1 LGHNA and CDR2 YSLEER come from the germline V gene. CDR3 nucleotide sequence: TGCGCCAGCAGCCAAGACCCAGGACAGGGGGGGGACATTCAGTACTTC. It specifies CASSQDPGQGGDIQYF.

The sample holds many counts of this clonotype. This rearrangement joins TRBV29-1 to TRBJ2-7; possible D gene TRBD1, 6 bases. The germline CDR1 and CDR2 sequences are SQVTM and ANQGSEA. There are 14 residues in the CDR3. The V gene lost 4 bases and the J gene lost 3 bases, with 16 bases spanning the gap. In nucleotides, the CDR3 is TGCAGCGTTGTAAACCGGGACACTTTCTACGAGCAGTACTTC. Its translation: CSVVNRDTFYEQYF.

CDR3 loop: CSARDQENTEAFF. The CDR3 DNA is TGCAGTGCTAGAGATCAAGAGAACACTGAAGCTTTCTTT. This chain connects TRBV20-1 to TRBJ1-1; no reliable D call. Germline V gene lookup returns CDR1 DFQATT and CDR2 SNEGSKA (reference sequence). CDR3 length: 13 amino acids. Trimming left V 0 bases short and J 1 base short, with 6 bases between.

The genes are TRBV23-1 and TRBJ2-7; 8 nucleotides agree with TRBD2. TRBV23-1 is labeled an ORF, and its function is uncertain. After removal of 5 bases from V and 3 bases from J, the junction contained 9 bases not matched to a gene. The length of the CDR3 is 15 residues. CDR3 nucleotide sequence: TGCGCCAGCAGTTATCGGGGAGCGGGAGACTACGAGCAGTACTTC. Its translation is CASSYRGAGDYEQYF.

The rearrangement links TRBV7-9 to TRBJ1-5; no clear D gene. This CDR3 is 14 amino acids long. The germline CDR1 and CDR2 sequences are SEHNR and FQNEAQ (reference sequence). V was trimmed by 4 bases and J by 4 bases, leaving 11 bases between them. The CDR3 coding sequence is TGTGCCAGCAGCTCCGGCGGAGGGAATCAGCCCCAGCATTTT. It yields the protein CASSSGGGNQPQHF.

This clonotype was counted between two and nine times. This chain joins TRBV6-1 and TRBJ2-5, with 8 bases that match TRBD2. Germline-derived CDR1 and CDR2 are MNHNS and SASEGT. The CDR3 sequence is 15 residues long. V lost 7 bases, J lost 4 bases, and 11 bases stayed unmatched. CDR3 DNA sequence: TGTGCCAGCACCGAAAGCGGGGGAGGAGGAGAGACCCAGTACTTC. Translating it yields CASTESGGGGETQYF.